This T cell receptor beta chain was documented in a study of blood T cell repertoires in COVID-19. At the level of the study: Some COVID-19 samples were acute and others convalescent; all came from the United States, Italy and Spain. Nucleic acid was either cDNA or gDNA, and it came from T cells, B-cell-depleted T cells, or PBMCs.

The CDR3 is 14 residues long. The V segment lost 4 bases and the J segment 8 bases; nucleotides outside the gene matches: 5. CDR1 is SGHAT and CDR2 is FQNNGV in the germline V gene. Methods used by the authors: Amplification with reference gene primers provided the estimates of nucleated cell counts. Clones were sequenced by immunoSEQ multiplex PCR, and TCRdb holds only the in-frame ones, with some missing. That table is the source of V, J and clone size, and D and trimming were worked out from the DNA. This table holds approximately 200,000 clones, about 80% found once. This chain links TRBV11-2 with TRBJ1-4, with 9 bases lining up with TRBD1. The sequence came from a woman aged 60 to 75 with acute or convalescent COVID-19. What was sequenced was peripheral blood. Here the CDR3 DNA reads TGTGCCAGCAGCTCAACAGGGGGCCCCGAAAAACTGTTTTTT. This codes for CASSSTGGPEKLFF.